This T cell receptor beta chain was sequenced in a study of sequential checkpoint blockade in melanoma. As to treatment: randomized to nivolumab then ipilimumab (arm A) or the reverse (arm B). None of the patients previously received DNA-damaging chemotherapy. Clones were read by immunoSEQ multiplex PCR, and TCRdb kept only the in-frame ones, dropping some. The sample shows fewer than 15,000 clones, 76% of them seen only once. Germline V lookup: CDR1 LNHNV, CDR2 YYDKDF (reference sequence). Trimming removed 9 bases at V and 18 bases at J, with 21 bases between. CDR3 size: 12 residues. J is TRBJ1-6 and V is TRBV15; D unclear. The source material was CD8+ T cells sorted from blood (inferred from file names), sampled from a patient given nivolumab and ipilimumab in sequence. The receptor was isolated from a human patient with melanoma. Some clones in this sample may be carry-over from other donors' samples. The CDR3 DNA reads TGTGCCACTCGACTGACGCCCAGTCGGCCCCACTTT. Translation gives CATRLTPSRPHF.